What follows describes a single TCR beta chain. Its matching antigen is unknown. The source of the sample is a study of T-cell memory formation after mild COVID-19. As for the study in general: Largely donor-specific TCR clusters were found.

Constant-segment primers served in 5'RACE that generated TCR alpha and TCR beta cDNA libraries bearing sample barcodes and UMIs. TCRdb ran MiXCR on the 5' RACE reads and lists one entry per CDR3 protein. Altogether more than 300,000 distinct CDR3 sequences are present, roughly 13% being singletons, with the ten largest covering 20% to 25%. Study findings and constraints: Pre-infection memory showed some responding clones, and this suggested that cross-reactive memory joined.

This TCR was recovered from a man between 18 and 29 years old who had mild COVID-19 (a few samples of this study predate the infection). Cell type and time point are not known. The sample taken for sequencing was PBMCs or a T cell subset sorted from them (not recorded which).

This CDR3 reads CASSNGGYGYTF. CDR3 bases: TGTGCCAGTAGTAATGGTGGTTATGGCTACACCTTC. The J gene is TRBJ1-2, the V gene TRBV19; D unclear. CDR1 is LNHDA, CDR2 SQIVND, per germline (reference sequence). The CDR3 sequence is 12 residues long. Between the trimmed V and J ends, which lost 4 bases and 5 bases, there was a span of 8 bases.